This TCR beta chain emerged from a study of OX40 agonist ivuxolimab in advanced cancers. Study summary: Ivuxolimab was administered intravenously to patients at 0.01 to 10 mg/kg every 2 weeks. Averaging roughly 60 years in age, with a range of about 20 to 90, the cohort was 80% to 90% male.

Clones were sequenced by immunoSEQ multiplex PCR, and TCRdb holds only the in-frame ones, with some missing. The sample yields 40,000 or so clones, approximately 80% seen once. A word on this clone: What it binds is not known.

Study observations and caveats: The CD4+ and CD8+ T cells in the blood had expanded clonally by week 6 at 0.1 to 3.0 mg/kg. On average, CD8+ T cells had more expanded clones than CD4+.

The germline CDR1 and CDR2 sequences are LGHNA and YNFKEQ. With 4 bases removed from V and 7 bases from J, the gap between germline ends came to 17 bases. The CDR3 covers 14 residues. The origin of this receptor is an adult with an advanced solid tumor such as melanoma, head and neck, liver or kidney cancer. The rearrangement links TRBV4-2 to TRBJ2-7; the D gene is possibly TRBD2 (6 bases). The specimen comprised CD4+ or CD8+ T cells sorted from blood, sampled in a trial of the OX40 agonist ivuxolimab. CDR3 amino acids: CASSPSTSSGEQYF. The CDR3 coding sequence is TGTGCCAGCAGCCCCAGTACTAGCTCCGGGGAGCAGTACTTC.